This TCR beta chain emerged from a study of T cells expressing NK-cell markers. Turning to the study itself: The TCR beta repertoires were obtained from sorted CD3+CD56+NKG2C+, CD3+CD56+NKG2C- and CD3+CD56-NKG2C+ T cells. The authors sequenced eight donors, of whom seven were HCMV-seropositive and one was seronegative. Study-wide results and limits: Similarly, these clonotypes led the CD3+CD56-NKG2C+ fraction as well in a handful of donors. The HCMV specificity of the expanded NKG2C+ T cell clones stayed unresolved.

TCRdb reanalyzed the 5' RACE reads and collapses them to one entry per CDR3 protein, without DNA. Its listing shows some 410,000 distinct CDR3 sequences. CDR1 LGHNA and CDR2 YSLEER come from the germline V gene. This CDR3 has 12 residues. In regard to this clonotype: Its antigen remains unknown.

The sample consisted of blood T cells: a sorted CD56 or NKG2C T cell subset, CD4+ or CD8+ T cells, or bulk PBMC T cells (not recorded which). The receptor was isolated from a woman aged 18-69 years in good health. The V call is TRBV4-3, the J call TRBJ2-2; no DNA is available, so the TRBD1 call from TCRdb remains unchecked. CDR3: CASSGATGELFF.